This T cell receptor beta chain was sequenced during a study of blood T cell repertoires in COVID-19. Assay: immunoSEQ multiplex PCR; the TCRdb copy retains only in-frame clones and omits some. Of 130,000 or so clones in the sample, over 60% were seen once. This clone was detected only a few times. This sequence originates from a woman in her seventies with acute or convalescent COVID-19. Material for sequencing was peripheral blood.

CDR3 bases: TGTGCCAGCAGCCAAGCAGGGGGCTCCTACAATGAGCAGTTCTTC. Amino acid sequence: CASSQAGGSYNEQFF. V usage is TRBV3-1 (or the pseudogene TRBV3-2) and J usage is TRBJ2-1; the match to TRBD1 covers 7 bases. Per the germline V gene, CDR1 is LGHDT and CDR2 is YNNKEL (reference sequence). The CDR3 is 15 residues long. V shed 1 base and J 0 bases; nucleotides not matched to a gene: 0.